Listed below are T cell receptor beta chains from one sample, sequenced in a study of vaccination and CD4 T cells after COVID-19. No antigens are known for them. MiXCR, applied by TCRdb to the PCR reads, yields one record per CDR3 protein. The sample records some 4,000 distinct CDR3 sequences, roughly 44% being singletons. Source material: CD4+ T cells from blood, cultured in vitro. The receptors derive from a human donor who had recovered from COVID-19. The CDR3 runs from the conserved cysteine through the conserved F or W. D genes are given only for firm matches. Size values are once, few and many counts, or a class for expanded clones, and some rows have none.

v_gene: TRBV7-2; j_gene: TRBJ1-5; abundance: .; d_gene: TRBD1; CDR3nt: TGTGCCAGCAGCTTAGTCTGGACAGGGGGCGGTCAGCCCCAGCATTTT; CDR3aa: CASSLVWTGGGQPQHF
v_gene: TRBV6-5; j_gene: TRBJ2-2; abundance: few; d_gene: .; CDR3nt: TGTGCCAGCAGTTACTCGGTGACAACGGCCGGGGAGCTGTTTTTT; CDR3aa: CASSYSVTTAGELFF
v_gene: TRBV2; j_gene: TRBJ1-1; abundance: .; d_gene: .; CDR3nt: TGTGCCAGCAGTGAGGGAGCGGGCACTGAAGCTTTCTTT; CDR3aa: CASSEGAGTEAFF
v_gene: TRBV6-1; j_gene: TRBJ1-1; abundance: .; d_gene: TRBD1; CDR3nt: TGTGCCAGCAGAGATACCAGGACAGGGTGGGTTGAAGCTTTCTTT; CDR3aa: CASRDTRTGWVEAFF
v_gene: TRBV7-6; j_gene: TRBJ2-5; abundance: once; d_gene: .; CDR3nt: TGTGCTAGCAGCGCCGGGCCCCAGGGACAAGAGACCCAGTACTTC; CDR3aa: CASSAGPQGQETQYF
v_gene: TRBV5-1; j_gene: TRBJ1-2; abundance: .; d_gene: .; CDR3nt: TGCGCCAGCAGCTTCTTGGACAGCCCTAACTATGGCTACACCTTC; CDR3aa: CASSFLDSPNYGYTF
v_gene: TRBV2; j_gene: TRBJ2-7; abundance: .; d_gene: .; CDR3nt: TGTGCCAGCAGTCCAGCGGATTTATACGAGCAGTACTTC; CDR3aa: CASSPADLYEQYF
v_gene: TRBV4-1; j_gene: TRBJ2-7; abundance: few; d_gene: TRBD2; CDR3nt: TGCGCCAGCAGACCCGGACTAGCGGGACGGAACGAGCAGTACTTC; CDR3aa: CASRPGLAGRNEQYF
v_gene: TRBV6-1; j_gene: TRBJ2-7; abundance: once; d_gene: TRBD1; CDR3nt: TGTGCCAGCAGTGATAACCGCGGGACAGGGGCCTTCTACGAGCAGTACTTC; CDR3aa: CASSDNRGTGAFYEQYF
v_gene: TRBV19; j_gene: TRBJ1-2; abundance: .; d_gene: TRBD1; CDR3nt: TGTGCCAGTAGTAGCTATGGGACAGCCTATGGCTACACCTTC; CDR3aa: CASSSYGTAYGYTF
v_gene: TRBV2; j_gene: TRBJ2-7; abundance: .; d_gene: .; CDR3nt: TGTGCCAGCAGTAGACAAGCCTACGAGCAGTACTTC; CDR3aa: CASSRQAYEQYF
v_gene: TRBV6-1; j_gene: TRBJ1-1; abundance: .; d_gene: .; CDR3nt: TGTGCCAGCACCTCTTCGGAGGGGGGCGCGAACACTGAAGCTTTCTTT; CDR3aa: CASTSSEGGANTEAFF
v_gene: TRBV9; j_gene: TRBJ2-3; abundance: .; d_gene: TRBD1; CDR3nt: TGTGCCAGCACCTCGACCGGGACAGGGACAGATACGCAGTATTTT; CDR3aa: CASTSTGTGTDTQYF
v_gene: TRBV12-3/TRBV12-4; j_gene: TRBJ1-1; abundance: few; d_gene: TRBD1; CDR3nt: TGTGCCAGCAGCCAGGGGGGCACTGAAGCTTTCTTT; CDR3aa: CASSQGGTEAFF
v_gene: TRBV6-1; j_gene: TRBJ2-3; abundance: .; d_gene: .; CDR3nt: TGTGCCAGCAGTCCCCGGGGGATCGACAGAAATACGCAGTATTTT; CDR3aa: CASSPRGIDRNTQYF
v_gene: TRBV24-1; j_gene: TRBJ2-1; abundance: .; d_gene: TRBD1; CDR3nt: TGTGCCACCAGTGACCCCAGGACAGGGAACAATGAGCAGTTCTTC; CDR3aa: CATSDPRTGNNEQFF
v_gene: TRBV7-9; j_gene: TRBJ2-5; abundance: .; d_gene: TRBD1; CDR3nt: TGTGCCAGCAGCAGTCAGGGGGCTGAGACCCAGTACTTC; CDR3aa: CASSSQGAETQYF
v_gene: TRBV20-1; j_gene: TRBJ2-7; abundance: .; d_gene: TRBD1; CDR3nt: TGCAGTGCCGCCCGACAGGGCCGGGAGCAGTACTTC; CDR3aa: CSAARQGREQYF
v_gene: TRBV3-1; j_gene: TRBJ2-7; abundance: .; d_gene: .; CDR3nt: TGTGCCAGCAGCCAAAGGACACATCAAATCGGCGGATTATCCTACGAGCAGTACTTC; CDR3aa: CASSQRTHQIGGLSYEQYF
v_gene: TRBV5-1; j_gene: TRBJ1-1; abundance: .; d_gene: .; CDR3nt: TGCGCCAGCAGCTTGGGGGCAGGGACAAACACTGAAGCTTTCTTT; CDR3aa: CASSLGAGTNTEAFF
v_gene: TRBV7-3; j_gene: TRBJ2-3; abundance: .; d_gene: .; CDR3nt: TGTGCCAGCAGCCTCTTCAACACAGATACGCAGTATTTT; CDR3aa: CASSLFNTDTQYF
v_gene: TRBV7-8; j_gene: TRBJ2-7; abundance: .; d_gene: .; CDR3nt: TGTGCCAGCAGCCTGACGGGAGACAACGAGCAGTACTTC; CDR3aa: CASSLTGDNEQYF
v_gene: TRBV10-1; j_gene: TRBJ2-3; abundance: .; d_gene: .; CDR3nt: TGCGCCAGCAGTGAGGGGTTAGCCAGAGATACGCAGTATTTT; CDR3aa: CASSEGLARDTQYF
v_gene: TRBV2; j_gene: TRBJ2-7; abundance: .; d_gene: .; CDR3nt: TGTGCCAGCAGGATTACCTACGAGCAGTACTTC; CDR3aa: CASRITYEQYF
v_gene: TRBV5-1; j_gene: TRBJ2-5; abundance: .; d_gene: .; CDR3nt: TGCGCCAGCAGCTCCGGGCGAGCGGTCACGGAGACCCAGTACTTC; CDR3aa: CASSSGRAVTETQYF
v_gene: TRBV20-1; j_gene: TRBJ2-3; abundance: few; d_gene: TRBD2; CDR3nt: TGCAGTGCTAGAGATCTTAATAGCGGGAGAACAGATACGCAGTATTTT; CDR3aa: CSARDLNSGRTDTQYF
v_gene: TRBV11-3; j_gene: TRBJ2-5; abundance: .; d_gene: .; CDR3nt: TGTGCCAGCAGCTTACTGGAACGGGAGACCCAGTACTTC; CDR3aa: CASSLLERETQYF
v_gene: TRBV2; j_gene: TRBJ1-5; abundance: .; d_gene: .; CDR3nt: TGTGCCAGCAGCGTTGGGCAGAATCAGCCCCAGCATTTT; CDR3aa: CASSVGQNQPQHF
v_gene: TRBV7-2; j_gene: TRBJ2-7; abundance: few; d_gene: TRBD1; CDR3nt: TGTGCCAGCAGCTTGCGGACAGGCTACGAGCAGTACTTC; CDR3aa: CASSLRTGYEQYF
v_gene: TRBV4-2; j_gene: TRBJ1-2; abundance: .; d_gene: TRBD1; CDR3nt: TGTGCCAGCAGCCGGAACCCGGACAGGGGGGATGGCTACACCTTC; CDR3aa: CASSRNPDRGDGYTF
v_gene: TRBV18; j_gene: TRBJ1-6; abundance: large; d_gene: .; CDR3nt: TGTGCCAGCTCACCCCGACTGGAAGACCCCCTCCACTTT; CDR3aa: CASSPRLEDPLHF
v_gene: TRBV6-5; j_gene: TRBJ1-3; abundance: .; d_gene: TRBD1; CDR3nt: TGTGCCAGCAGTTACTCGGGGACAGGGGCTGGAAACACCATATATTTT; CDR3aa: CASSYSGTGAGNTIYF
v_gene: TRBV6-1; j_gene: TRBJ2-3; abundance: .; d_gene: .; CDR3nt: TGTGCCAGCAGTGTTGGGGGGCCCGGGGTAATAGATACGCAGTATTTT; CDR3aa: CASSVGGPGVIDTQYF
v_gene: TRBV7-2; j_gene: TRBJ1-2; abundance: .; d_gene: .; CDR3nt: TGTGCCAGCAGCTTAGGTCTACAGTTCGGTGGCTACACCTTC; CDR3aa: CASSLGLQFGGYTF
v_gene: TRBV19; j_gene: TRBJ1-1; abundance: .; d_gene: .; CDR3nt: TGTGCCAGTAGTATAGATGGGACACCAATCGTGAACACTGAAGCTTTCTTT; CDR3aa: CASSIDGTPIVNTEAFF
v_gene: TRBV2; j_gene: TRBJ2-3; abundance: .; d_gene: TRBD1; CDR3nt: TGTGCCAGCAGCGACCCCGGACAGGGGGCTACAGATACGCAGTATTTT; CDR3aa: CASSDPGQGATDTQYF
v_gene: TRBV5-1; j_gene: TRBJ2-7; abundance: few; d_gene: TRBD2; CDR3nt: TGCGCCAGCAGCTTGGCCAATCTAGCGGACTCCTACGAGCAGTACTTC; CDR3aa: CASSLANLADSYEQYF
v_gene: TRBV6-1; j_gene: TRBJ2-3; abundance: .; d_gene: .; CDR3nt: TGTGCCAGCAGTGAACTCTGGGATACGCAGTATTTT; CDR3aa: CASSELWDTQYF
v_gene: TRBV2; j_gene: TRBJ2-1; abundance: medium-sized; d_gene: TRBD2; CDR3nt: TGTGCCAGCAGCCTACTAGCGGCCCCCTACAATGAGCAGTTCTTC; CDR3aa: CASSLLAAPYNEQFF
v_gene: TRBV20-1; j_gene: TRBJ1-1; abundance: few; d_gene: .; CDR3nt: TGCAGTGCTCGAATGGACAGAGCCACTGAAGCTTTCTTT; CDR3aa: CSARMDRATEAFF
v_gene: TRBV20-1; j_gene: TRBJ1-5; abundance: .; d_gene: TRBD1; CDR3nt: TGCAGTGCTAGAGATCGTTCCCCCAGGGGGGAAATTTGGCCCCAGCATTTT; CDR3aa: CSARDRSPRGEIWPQHF
v_gene: TRBV24-1; j_gene: TRBJ2-7; abundance: .; d_gene: TRBD2; CDR3nt: TGTGCCACCAGTGATTCGGTGGCGGGAGGTCCCTACGAGCAGTACTTC; CDR3aa: CATSDSVAGGPYEQYF
v_gene: TRBV7-2; j_gene: TRBJ2-5; abundance: .; d_gene: .; CDR3nt: TGTGCCAGCAGCTTAGTTTCTAGAACCCAGTACTTC; CDR3aa: CASSLVSRTQYF
v_gene: TRBV7-9; j_gene: TRBJ1-2; abundance: few; d_gene: .; CDR3nt: TGTGCCAGCAGCCTGTACAGGGATAACTATGGCTACACCTTC; CDR3aa: CASSLYRDNYGYTF
v_gene: TRBV7-6; j_gene: TRBJ1-2; abundance: .; d_gene: TRBD1; CDR3nt: TGTGCCAGCAGCCCCCGGTCAGGGGGCCGCTATGGCTACACCTTC; CDR3aa: CASSPRSGGRYGYTF
v_gene: TRBV18; j_gene: TRBJ2-2; abundance: .; d_gene: TRBD2; CDR3nt: TGTGCCAGCTCACCACCAGCTAGCGGGCACACCGGGGAGCTGTTTTTT; CDR3aa: CASSPPASGHTGELFF
v_gene: TRBV14; j_gene: TRBJ2-3; abundance: .; d_gene: TRBD1; CDR3nt: TGTGCCAGCAGCCAAGACACAGGGGTTACCACAGATACGCAGTATTTT; CDR3aa: CASSQDTGVTTDTQYF
v_gene: TRBV12-3/TRBV12-4; j_gene: TRBJ1-5; abundance: .; d_gene: .; CDR3nt: TGTGCCAGCAGGGGGTCGAGCAATCAGCCCCAGCATTTT; CDR3aa: CASRGSSNQPQHF
v_gene: TRBV20-1; j_gene: TRBJ1-4; abundance: .; d_gene: .; CDR3nt: TGCAGTGCTAGAGATGCGAAGGGTGTTGAAAAACTGTTTTTT; CDR3aa: CSARDAKGVEKLFF
v_gene: TRBV10-3; j_gene: TRBJ2-3; abundance: .; d_gene: .; CDR3nt: TGTGCCATCACTGCGGGGCCCGACAGGTATAGCACAGATACGCAGTATTTT; CDR3aa: CAITAGPDRYSTDTQYF
v_gene: TRBV11-3; j_gene: TRBJ1-2; abundance: .; d_gene: TRBD1; CDR3nt: TGTGCCAGCAGCTTAGACACCGGGACAGGGGCTAACTATGGCTACACCTTC; CDR3aa: CASSLDTGTGANYGYTF
v_gene: TRBV20-1; j_gene: TRBJ2-7; abundance: once; d_gene: .; CDR3nt: TGCAGTGCTAGAGATCCCTATGCTCTACCCTACGAGCAGTACTTC; CDR3aa: CSARDPYALPYEQYF